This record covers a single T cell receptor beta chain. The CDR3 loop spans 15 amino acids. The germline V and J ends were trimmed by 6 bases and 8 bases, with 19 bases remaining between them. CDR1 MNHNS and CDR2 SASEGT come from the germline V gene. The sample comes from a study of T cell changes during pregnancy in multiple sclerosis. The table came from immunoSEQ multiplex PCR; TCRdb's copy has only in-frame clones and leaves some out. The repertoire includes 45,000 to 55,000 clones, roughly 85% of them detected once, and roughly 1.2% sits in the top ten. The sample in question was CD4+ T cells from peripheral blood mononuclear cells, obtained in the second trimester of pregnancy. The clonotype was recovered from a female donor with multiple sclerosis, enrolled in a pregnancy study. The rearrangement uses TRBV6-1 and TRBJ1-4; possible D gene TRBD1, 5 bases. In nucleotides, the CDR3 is TGTGCCAGCAGAGGAACAGGCCTCGGCAGGGAAAAACTGTTTTTT. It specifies CASRGTGLGREKLFF.